This T cell receptor beta chain was profiled in a study of PD-1 blockade in mismatch repair-deficient tumors. In the study overall: Patients had around 11 mismatch repair-deficient cancer types and were previously treated and progressing.

Assay: immunoSEQ multiplex PCR; the TCRdb copy retains only in-frame clones and omits some. The table has 30,000 to 45,000 clones, about 88% seen once; the top ten hold 3% to 4.5%. Points on this clone: The antigen remains unidentified.

Every patient had mismatch repair deficiency by PCR or immunohistochemistry. TCRs were sequenced from a few patients responding to pembrolizumab. CDR1 and CDR2 from the germline V gene are MGHRA and YSYEKL. The CDR3 has 17 amino acids. V lost 1 base, J lost 4 bases, and 8 bases stayed unmatched. Overall study findings and caveats: Tumor-resident clones, often absent from pretreatment blood, expanded after pembrolizumab and then contracted.

This chain links TRBV4-1 with TRBJ2-2; 8 bases fit TRBD2. The sequence derives from an adult with mismatch repair-deficient cancer. Specimen: peripheral blood, collected approximately 78 weeks after starting pembrolizumab. CDR3: CASSQVVLAGSTGELFF. In nucleotides, the CDR3 is TGCGCCAGCAGCCAAGTCGTTCTAGCGGGTTCCACCGGGGAGCTGTTTTTT.